The present T cell receptor beta chain was sequenced within a study of graft-versus-host responses after intestinal transplantation. Details on this clone: Its specificity is not known.

Sequenced by immunoSEQ multiplex PCR; TCRdb stores in-frame clones only, minus some. The top ten hold 0.35% of the sample, which has roughly 90,000 clones, around 90% seen once. The sample was unstimulated CD4+ T cells sorted from spleen or lymph node cells, taken before transplant. The TCR was taken from a human donor who was the organ donor for an intestinal transplant.

CDR3 bases: TGTGCCAGCAGTCACAGGGGAGGAGGGGAGACCCAGTACTTC. It specifies CASSHRGGGETQYF. The V gene is TRBV6-6, the J gene TRBJ2-5; the D gene is possibly TRBD1 (7 bases). CDR3 size: 14 residues. Germline lookup yields CDR1 MNHNY and CDR2 SVGAGI (reference sequence). Between the trimmed V and J ends, which lost 5 bases and 5 bases, there was a span of 15 bases.